This is a list of T cell receptor beta chains from one sample in a study of CD8 T cells in ankylosing spondylitis. TCRdb recomputed calls from the 5' RACE reads with MiXCR, one row per CDR3 protein. The repertoire holds some 140,000 distinct CDR3 sequences, with more than 9.5% as singletons. Sequencing input: blood, either unsorted or a sorted T cell fraction (not recorded which). The receptors originated from a female donor with ankylosing spondylitis or in good health (not recorded which). Each CDR3 is given with its conserved first and last residue. A D gene is named only where the DNA matches it firmly. Rows may omit the clone size; those that give it use once, few, many or a size class.

D: TRBD1; size: -; length: 15; J: TRBJ2-1; V: TRBV18; CDR3: CASSTGTGNYNEQFF; DNA: TGTGCCAGCTCAACCGGGACAGGGAACTACAATGAGCAGTTCTTC
D: -; size: many; length: 14; J: TRBJ1-2; V: TRBV7-9; CDR3: CASSSRTVLYGYTF; DNA: TGTGCCAGCAGCTCCCGGACAGTTCTTTATGGCTACACCTTC
D: TRBD1; size: many; length: 13; J: TRBJ2-7; V: TRBV5-1; CDR3: CASRRTGSDEQYF; DNA: TGCGCCAGCAGAAGGACAGGATCAGACGAGCAGTACTTC
D: -; size: -; length: 14; J: TRBJ2-5; V: TRBV7-8; CDR3: CASSLGGILKTQYF; DNA: TGTGCCAGCAGCTTGGGCGGGATACTAAAGACCCAGTACTTC
D: TRBD1; size: many; length: 15; J: TRBJ2-7; V: TRBV20-1; CDR3: CSARADRGRTHEQYF; DNA: TGCAGTGCAAGGGCCGACAGGGGGCGGACGCACGAGCAGTACTTC
D: -; size: many; length: 8; J: TRBJ1-2; V: TRBV29-1; CDR3: CSVHPDTF; DNA: TGCAGCGTACACCCAGACACCTTC
D: -; size: many; length: 14; J: TRBJ2-5; V: TRBV29-1; CDR3: CSVEDWAGQETQYF; DNA: TGCAGCGTTGAAGATTGGGCGGGGCAAGAGACCCAGTACTTC
D: -; size: -; length: 13; J: TRBJ1-2; V: TRBV5-1; CDR3: CASSLDSKDGYTF; DNA: TGCGCCAGCAGCTTAGACAGCAAGGATGGCTACACCTTC
D: TRBD2; size: few; length: 15; J: TRBJ2-7; V: TRBV29-1; CDR3: CSVEEQTSGGLEQYF; DNA: TGCAGCGTTGAAGAACAGACTAGCGGGGGACTCGAGCAGTACTTC
D: -; size: many; length: 16; J: TRBJ1-1; V: TRBV3-1; CDR3: CASSLWEGRGDTEAFF; DNA: TGTGCCAGCAGCCTCTGGGAGGGGAGGGGCGACACTGAAGCTTTCTTT
D: TRBD1; size: many; length: 15; J: TRBJ1-1; V: TRBV5-1; CDR3: CASSVPGTGITEAFF; DNA: TGCGCCAGCAGCGTTCCCGGGACAGGGATCACTGAAGCTTTCTTT
D: -; size: many; length: 11; J: TRBJ2-7; V: TRBV29-1; CDR3: CSVKGTYEQYF; DNA: TGCAGCGTTAAGGGCACGTACGAGCAGTACTTC
D: -; size: many; length: 16; J: TRBJ1-1; V: TRBV7-2; CDR3: CASSLNQGALYTEAFF; DNA: TGTGCCAGCAGCTTAAACCAGGGTGCCCTTTACACTGAAGCTTTCTTT
D: TRBD1; size: many; length: 16; J: TRBJ1-1; V: TRBV5-1; CDR3: CASSPGTGNMNTEAFF; DNA: TGCGCCAGCAGCCCGGGGACAGGGAACATGAACACTGAAGCTTTCTTT
D: TRBD1; size: many; length: 15; J: TRBJ2-5; V: TRBV3-1; CDR3: CASSRPGQGAETQYF; DNA: TGTGCCAGCAGCCGGCCCGGACAGGGGGCCGAGACCCAGTACTTC
D: -; size: many; length: 13; J: TRBJ1-1; V: TRBV6-5; CDR3: CASSYEIDTEAFF; DNA: TGTGCCAGCAGTTACGAGATCGACACTGAAGCTTTCTTT
D: -; size: many; length: 11; J: TRBJ1-2; V: TRBV5-6; CDR3: CASSFGNGYTF; DNA: TGTGCCAGCAGCTTTGGAAATGGCTACACCTTC
D: TRBD2; size: -; length: 13; J: TRBJ2-7; V: TRBV2; CDR3: CASSVAGPYEQYF; DNA: TGTGCCAGCAGTGTAGCGGGCCCCTACGAGCAGTACTTC
D: TRBD1; size: few; length: 17; J: TRBJ2-7; V: TRBV28; CDR3: CATSGQASGPYLYEQYF; DNA: TGTGCCACCTCGGGACAGGCGAGTGGACCCTACCTCTACGAGCAGTACTTC
D: -; size: many; length: 13; J: TRBJ1-5; V: TRBV3-1; CDR3: CASSQLIGGPQHF; DNA: TGTGCCAGCAGCCAGTTAATAGGGGGGCCCCAGCATTTT
D: TRBD1; size: many; length: 11; J: TRBJ1-4; V: TRBV20-1; CDR3: CSAQGQEKLFF; DNA: TGCAGTGCCCAGGGACAGGAAAAACTGTTTTTT
D: -; size: -; length: 17; J: TRBJ1-1; V: TRBV7-2; CDR3: CASSSGVARASKAEAFF; DNA: TGTGCCAGCAGCTCCGGGGTCGCGAGGGCTTCGAAAGCTGAAGCTTTCTTT
D: -; size: few; length: 15; J: TRBJ2-3; V: TRBV4-2; CDR3: CASSQGGYPTDTQYF; DNA: TGTGCCAGCAGCCAAGGGGGGTACCCCACAGATACGCAGTATTTT
D: TRBD1; size: many; length: 14; J: TRBJ2-7; V: TRBV5-8; CDR3: CASSIQGAGDEQYF; DNA: TGTGCCAGCAGCATACAGGGGGCCGGAGACGAGCAGTACTTC
D: -; size: many; length: 15; J: TRBJ2-4; V: TRBV7-9; CDR3: CASSLGARAKNIQYF; DNA: TGTGCCAGCAGCTTAGGTGCCAGGGCCAAAAACATTCAGTACTTC
D: TRBD1; size: -; length: 17; J: TRBJ2-7; V: TRBV11-2; CDR3: CASSLDRGLRGTHEQYF; DNA: TGTGCCAGCAGCTTAGATCGGGGCCTCAGGGGGACCCACGAGCAGTACTTC
D: -; size: few; length: 16; J: TRBJ2-1; V: TRBV20-1; CDR3: CSARLLSRLGYNEQFF; DNA: TGCAGTGCTCGCCTTCTATCTAGGCTGGGCTACAATGAGCAGTTCTTC
D: TRBD2; size: many; length: 15; J: TRBJ2-1; V: TRBV20-1; CDR3: CSARLAGDLYNEQFF; DNA: TGCAGTGCAAGACTAGCGGGAGATCTATACAATGAGCAGTTCTTC
D: -; size: -; length: 14; J: TRBJ2-7; V: TRBV28; CDR3: CASSLSQRVYEQYF; DNA: TGTGCCAGCAGTTTATCCCAGAGGGTCTACGAGCAGTACTTC
D: -; size: many; length: 13; J: TRBJ1-3; V: TRBV30; CDR3: CAWNGGPGNTIYF; DNA: TGTGCCTGGAACGGGGGACCTGGAAACACCATATATTTT
D: TRBD1; size: many; length: 18; J: TRBJ1-3; V: TRBV25-1; CDR3: CASSDYGGTAKTGNTIYF; DNA: TGTGCCAGCAGTGATTATGGCGGGACAGCAAAAACTGGAAACACCATATATTTT
D: -; size: -; length: 16; J: TRBJ1-3; V: TRBV5-1; CDR3: CASSSNNPGFGNTIYF; DNA: TGCGCCAGCAGCTCAAACAACCCGGGGTTTGGAAACACCATATATTTT
D: TRBD1; size: many; length: 15; J: TRBJ2-4; V: TRBV20-1; CDR3: CSASPLQGAGNIQYF; DNA: TGCAGTGCTTCCCCACTCCAGGGGGCTGGAAACATTCAGTACTTC
D: -; size: many; length: 14; J: TRBJ2-7; V: TRBV29-1; CDR3: CSVEAFGGRYEQYF; DNA: TGCAGCGTTGAAGCTTTTGGGGGCCGATACGAGCAGTACTTC
D: -; size: many; length: 15; J: TRBJ1-4; V: TRBV7-2; CDR3: CASSLGVRTREKLFF; DNA: TGTGCCAGCAGCTTAGGAGTCAGGACCAGGGAAAAACTGTTTTTT
D: -; size: many; length: 14; J: TRBJ2-4; V: TRBV14; CDR3: CASSREAGTGIQYF; DNA: TGTGCCAGCAGCCGGGAAGCCGGGACGGGGATTCAGTACTTC